This T cell receptor beta chain was recovered during a study of T-cell reconstitution after alpha-beta-depleted transplantation in children. Study-wide results and caveats: Reportedly, roughly two months post-transplant, alpha-beta T cells arose from several hundred expanded graft clones.

To note about this clonotype: What it binds is not known.

Using unique molecular identifiers, the investigators prepared the TCRbeta library. TCRdb reprocessed the PCR reads with MiXCR, giving one entry per CDR3 protein. The sample carries 780,000 or so distinct CDR3 sequences, less than 20% recorded once. The length of the CDR3 is 12 residues. Trimming stripped 1 base from V and 5 bases from J, with 5 bases between. Germline V gives CDR1 KGHDR, CDR2 SFDVKD. The material sequenced was PBMCs, mostly from graft donor cells, taken 360 days after TCRalphabeta/CD19-depleted stem cell transplant. This receptor was obtained from a male patient between 5 and 17 years old who had a stem cell transplant for acute lymphoblastic leukemia, so the T cells may come from the graft donor. This chain uses TRBV24-1 with TRBJ2-7; D call uncertain. This CDR3 is CATSDFHDEQYF. The CDR3 nucleotides are TGTGCCACCAGTGATTTCCACGACGAGCAGTACTTC.